In this sample, the clone carrying this T cell receptor (beta chain) turned up a few times. Antigen specificity is unknown. These data belong to a study of T-cell reconstitution after alpha-beta-depleted transplantation in children. Notes on the study in general: Once a year had passed after transplant, T-cell counts and diversity came mostly from newly produced T cells. At around two months after transplant, the alpha-beta T cells were reportedly derived from several hundred expanded clones that came from non-depleted graft cells. The origin of high day-60 TCRbeta diversity in some patients lay in surviving recipient T cells and thymic progenitors.

The TCRbeta library was prepared with unique molecular identifiers. TCRdb ran MiXCR on the PCR reads and lists one entry per CDR3 protein. The sample has some 460,000 distinct CDR3 sequences, roughly 17% seen once. In germline, CDR1 is MNHEY, CDR2 SVGEGT. The CDR3 length is 12 residues. Trimming took 6 bases from V and 5 from J, leaving 10 bases between them. This receptor was identified in a boy younger than two who had a stem cell transplant for Wiskott-Aldrich syndrome, so the T cells may come from the graft donor. The sample consisted of PBMCs, mostly from graft donor cells, taken 360 days after TCRalphabeta/CD19-depleted stem cell transplant. The genes are TRBV6-2 or TRBV6-3 and TRBJ2-5; perhaps TRBD1 as D (5 bases). The CDR3: CASRDILETQYF. The CDR3 region has the DNA TGTGCCAGCAGGGACATCTTGGAGACCCAGTACTTC.